The clone carrying this T cell receptor beta chain was observed at least ten times. TCRdb analysed the 5' RACE reads with MiXCR anew, one entry per CDR3 protein. The sample holds hundreds of thousands of distinct CDR3 sequences, 18% seen once. This specimen comes from a study of T cells after yellow fever vaccination. The CDR3 totals 14 residues. CDR1 is GTSNPN, CDR2 SVGIG, per germline (reference sequence). V dropped 3 bases and J dropped 1 base, with 9 bases sitting between them. The starting material was PBMCs, obtained before the yellow fever booster vaccination. The rearrangement joins TRBV30 to TRBJ1-4; no definite D call. The sequence was obtained from a man between 18 and 29 years old who received the YFV17D yellow fever vaccine. In nucleotides, the CDR3 is TGTGCCTGGAGCTACTTAGGAACTAATGAAAAACTGTTTTTT. Encoded protein: CAWSYLGTNEKLFF.